The rows below give T cell receptor beta chains drawn from one sample of a study of T cell responses to AZD1222 COVID-19 vaccine. Using immunoSEQ multiplex PCR, the repertoire was profiled, and TCRdb retains in-frame clones only, with some absent. The sample holds 70,000 to 90,000 clones, 80% to 90% seen once. This specimen was peripheral blood, taken 28 days after the second AZD1222 dose. All receptors derive from an adult who received the AZD1222 COVID-19 vaccine. CDR3s include the opening cysteine and the closing phenylalanine or tryptophan. The D gene is left open where the match is weak. Only part of the rows carry a size: once, few, many, or a class if the clone is expanded.

d_call	clone_size	v_call	j_call	cdr3_nt	cdr3_aa
.	.	TRBV9	TRBJ1-4	TGTGCCAGCAGCGTAGCAGGTGAAGGTGAAAAACTGTTTTTT	CASSVAGEGEKLFF
.	.	TRBV6-1	TRBJ1-4	TGTGCCAGCAGTGATAGGGCGGAGGGGGACGAAAAACTGTTTTTT	CASSDRAEGDEKLFF
TRBD2	.	TRBV12-3/TRBV12-4	TRBJ2-1	TGTGCCAGCGGGAATTGGGGGGGGAATGAGCAGTTCTTC	CASGNWGGNEQFF
TRBD1	.	TRBV19	TRBJ1-2	TGTGCCAGTAGTACGGCCCTACAGGGGTTCTATGGCTACACCTTC	CASSTALQGFYGYTF
.	.	TRBV6-5	TRBJ1-5	TGTGCCAGCAGCCCGCGGGGGGGCAATCAGCCCCAGCATTTT	CASSPRGGNQPQHF
TRBD1	.	TRBV10-3	TRBJ1-1	TGTGCCATCATGCCGACAGGGGGGTTTGCTGAAGCTTTCTTT	CAIMPTGGFAEAFF
TRBD1	.	TRBV6-6	TRBJ1-6	TGTGCCAGCAGTCTCTCTTCTATCACAGGGGTTTCTTCACCCCTCCACTTT	CASSLSSITGVSSPLHF
.	.	TRBV27	TRBJ1-1	TGTGCCAGCAGTTTATTAGGGGGAAACGCTGAAGCTTTCTTT	CASSLLGGNAEAFF
.	few	TRBV28	TRBJ1-1	TGTGCCAGCAGCCTTGGCTTTGGCGCTTTCTTT	CASSLGFGAFF
.	.	TRBV29-1	TRBJ1-1	TGCAGCGCCCGTCAGCTACAGGACAGTGAAGCTTTCTTT	CSARQLQDSEAFF
.	.	TRBV28	TRBJ2-7	TGTGCCAGCAGTCCCGTTAGGGGGAGGGTCGAGCAGTACTTC	CASSPVRGRVEQYF
.	.	TRBV5-1	TRBJ2-5	TGCGCCAGCAGCTTATGGGGGCAGGGGGAGACCCAGTACTTC	CASSLWGQGETQYF
.	once	TRBV9	TRBJ2-5	TGTGCCAGCAGCGTAGGGGCAGGGCAAGAGACCCAGTACTTC	CASSVGAGQETQYF
TRBD1	once	TRBV24-1	TRBJ1-4	TGTGCCACCAGTGATCCCTACTCGGACAGGGAAAAACTGTTTTTT	CATSDPYSDREKLFF
TRBD1	.	TRBV28	TRBJ1-5	TGTGCCAGCAGTGCTTTGAAGATCCGGGACAGTAATAGCAATCAGCCCCAGCATTTT	CASSALKIRDSNSNQPQHF
.	.	TRBV2	TRBJ2-1	TGTGCCAGCACGGGACCCAGTGGGTCCTACAATGAGCAGTTCTTC	CASTGPSGSYNEQFF
TRBD1	.	TRBV5-1	TRBJ1-2	TGCGCCAGCAGCTTGGCCCGGACAGGGTCTTCAGGCTACACCTTC	CASSLARTGSSGYTF
TRBD1	.	TRBV5-6	TRBJ2-1	TGTGCCAGCAGCTTGAACAGGGGACCTCGGAATGAGCAGTTCTTC	CASSLNRGPRNEQFF
.	.	TRBV4-1	TRBJ1-6	TGCGCCAGCAGCCAAGAACAAGACAGAAGCCTCTATAATTCACCCCTCCACTTT	CASSQEQDRSLYNSPLHF
TRBD2	.	TRBV5-4	TRBJ2-7	TGTGCCAGCAGCGCCGGGACTAGCTCCTACGAGCAGTACTTC	CASSAGTSSYEQYF
TRBD1	.	TRBV7-2	TRBJ2-7	TGTGCCAGCAGCCTGACCGGGACAGGGAGCCCCTACGAGCAGTACTTC	CASSLTGTGSPYEQYF
TRBD1	.	TRBV5-6	TRBJ2-7	TGTGCCAGCAGTCAGGGGACAGGGGGATCCTACGAGCAGTACTTC	CASSQGTGGSYEQYF
TRBD1	once	TRBV11-3	TRBJ1-6	TGTGCCAGCAGCTTTACCGGGACAGGGGATTCACCCCTCCACTTT	CASSFTGTGDSPLHF
TRBD1	.	TRBV7-8	TRBJ1-2	TGTGCCAGCACCAAACTCCGACAGGGGGCGGATGGCTACACCTTC	CASTKLRQGADGYTF
TRBD1	.	TRBV5-1	TRBJ2-3	TGCGCCAGCAGCATCGGGACAGGGTTTCAAGATACGCAGTATTTT	CASSIGTGFQDTQYF
.	.	TRBV6-5	TRBJ1-5	TGTGCCAGCAAGGTTTCACCAAATCAGCCCCAGCATTTT	CASKVSPNQPQHF
.	once	TRBV20-1	TRBJ1-5	TGCAGTGTTAGTTGGGGGAATAGCAATCAGCCCCAGCATTTT	CSVSWGNSNQPQHF
TRBD1	.	TRBV5-6	TRBJ2-7	TGTGCCAGCAGCTTGGAAGGGGGCAGTTCCTACGAGCAGTACTTC	CASSLEGGSSYEQYF
.	.	TRBV28	TRBJ2-7	TGTGCCAGCGGGTGGGGGATGTCGAACTACGAGCAGTACTTC	CASGWGMSNYEQYF
.	.	TRBV9	TRBJ1-1	TGTGCCAGCAGCGTAGGGGGCGCCGGGAACACTGAAGCTTTCTTT	CASSVGGAGNTEAFF
.	.	TRBV11-3	TRBJ1-1	TGTGCCAGCAGCCCCCCAAGGGCAGGGGTTAACACTGAAGCTTTCTTT	CASSPPRAGVNTEAFF
TRBD1	.	TRBV7-8	TRBJ1-1	TGTGCCAGCAGGTTACAGGGGTCGCAGAACACTGAAGCTTTCTTT	CASRLQGSQNTEAFF
.	.	TRBV24-1	TRBJ2-1	TGTGCCACCAGTGATTTGATGGACAGCAATGAGCAGTTCTTC	CATSDLMDSNEQFF
.	.	TRBV11-2	TRBJ2-5	TGTGCCAGCAGCTTCATGACGGCGAGGACCCAGTACTTC	CASSFMTARTQYF
TRBD1	.	TRBV12-3/TRBV12-4	TRBJ1-1	TGTGCCACGACTAGACAGGGTGGTACTGAAGCTTTCTTT	CATTRQGGTEAFF
.	.	TRBV6-5	TRBJ2-1	TGTGCCTGCAGGGGTTACAATGAGCAGTTCTTC	CACRGYNEQFF
TRBD1	.	TRBV7-9	TRBJ1-2	TGTGCCAGCAGTCGGGACAGGGTTTATGGCTACACCTTC	CASSRDRVYGYTF
.	few	TRBV19	TRBJ2-3	TGTGCCAGTAGCCAAACCTCCGGGGCGGCAGATACGCAGTATTTT	CASSQTSGAADTQYF
.	.	TRBV20-1	TRBJ1-4	TGCAGTGCTAGTCGGCCCGCTAATGAAAAACTGTTTTTT	CSASRPANEKLFF
TRBD2	few	TRBV2	TRBJ2-1	TGTGCCAGCACCAGAGCGGGAGTCGCTTACAATGAGCAGTTCTTC	CASTRAGVAYNEQFF